The 20 T cell receptor beta chains presented below share a single source sample, sequenced in a study of spatial heterogeneity in lung cancer. The time point is: sample taken at primary tumor resection. Study outcomes and limitations: Tracking of tumor mutation counts was seen in expanded intratumoral alpha and beta TCR counts.

TCRdb re-analysed the 5' RACE reads in MiXCR, keeping a single row per CDR3 protein. The sample has around 5,800 distinct CDR3 sequences, roughly 7.1% seen once; the top ten hold over 25%. No antigen is known for these receptors. The sequenced sample was lung tumor tissue, obtained at surgery. These receptors all stem from a female donor with early-stage non-small cell lung cancer.

This clonotype occurred many times. This beta chain slipped into a library made for alpha chains as a stray read, so its size is not meaningful. The chain uses TRBV5-1 and TRBJ2-5; D uncertain. The ends were cut back, 1 base at V and 1 base at J, with 8 bases in the middle. The V gene's germline CDR1 is SGHRS and CDR2 YFSETQ. The length of the CDR3 is 14 residues. The DNA for the CDR3 is TGCGCCAGCAGCTTGTTACAGCTCCAAGAGACCCAGTACTTC. Translating it yields CASSLLQLQETQYF.

By its share, this clonotype is large (0.1 to 1%). At one of its ends the junction is not consistent with the germline gene, which may arise from a read error. Because the library targeted alpha chains, this beta chain is an off-target read whose size means little. This sequence joins TRBV20-1 and TRBJ1-5; a weak D match, TRBD1 (6 bases). CDR1 and CDR2 from the germline V gene are DFQATT and SNEGSKA (reference sequence). The CDR3 is made up of 15 amino acids. The CDR3 region is CSAREIGGRNQPQHF. CDR3 sequence (DNA): TGCAGTGCTCGAGAGATAGGGGGGCGCAATCAGCCCCAGCATTTT.

This clonotype was seen a few times. Little can be read into the size of this beta chain, an off-target read in a library designed for alpha chains. V usage is TRBV28 and J usage is TRBJ2-5; 7 nucleotides line up with TRBD1. V shed 8 bases, J shed 7 bases, and the junction held 13 bases outside the gene matches. Looked up from germline, CDR1 is MDHEN and CDR2 is SYDVKM. This CDR3 region has 14 residues. CDR3 nucleotide sequence: TGTGCCAGCTCCGGGACAGCCTCCCAGGGGACCCAGTACTTC. Encoded protein: CASSGTASQGTQYF.

This clonotype has a count of ten or more. This beta chain was picked up by a library intended for alpha chains and is off target, so its count carries little meaning. The chain is built from TRBV20-1 and TRBJ2-3; TRBD1 is a possible D gene (5 bases). The germline gives CDR1 DFQATT, CDR2 SNEGSKA (reference sequence). Trimming shortened V by 6 bases and J by 4 bases, and 11 bases separated the two germline ends. This CDR3 region has 12 residues. This CDR3 reads CSARPGPDTQYF. The CDR3, as DNA: TGCAGTGCGCGACCAGGGCCAGATACGCAGTATTTT.

The sample holds many counts of this clonotype. The library was prepared for alpha chains; this beta chain is a stray read, so its frequency means little. The chain uses TRBV12-3 or TRBV12-4 and TRBJ2-3; 8 bases are a match to TRBD1. This CDR3 spans 17 amino acids. Unmatched junction bases numbered 11, after V lost 3 bases and J lost 3 bases. CDR3 protein: CASSLKATGGRTDTQYF. The CDR3 nucleotides read TGTGCCAGCAGTTTGAAAGCCACAGGGGGAAGGACAGATACGCAGTATTTT.

This clonotype has at least ten counts. This beta chain lies outside the target of a library built for alpha chains; its clone size means little. The chain joins TRBV7-2 to TRBJ2-1; D is possibly TRBD1 or TRBD2 (6 bases each). V was cut by 1 base and J by 9 bases, with 28 bases left in between. Germline V gene data show CDR1 as SGHTA and CDR2 as FQGNSA. CDR3 length: 19 residues. This CDR3 is CASSLGPPSGGLEGSEQFF. The CDR3 DNA reads as TGTGCCAGCAGCTTAGGGCCCCCTTCCGGGGGCCTCGAGGGAAGTGAGCAGTTCTTC.

By share of the sample, this clonotype is medium-sized. The size of this beta chain means little, since it is a stray read in a library made for alpha chains. The rearrangement uses TRBV5-1 and TRBJ1-2; 7 bases are a match to TRBD1. Losses at the gene ends were 4 bases for V and 0 bases for J; bases not matched to a gene: 18. The CDR3 runs to 19 residues. Germline CDR1 is SGHRS and CDR2 is YFSETQ. In DNA, the CDR3 is TGCGCCAGCAGCCGATCGGAGGCGACAGGGTATTTAGCTAACTATGGCTACACCTTC. The encoded protein is CASSRSEATGYLANYGYTF.

This clonotype was counted many times. The library was designed around alpha chains, so this beta chain is a stray read whose abundance carries little weight. This chain links TRBV23-1 with TRBJ2-7; D gene ambiguous. TRBV23-1 is placed among ORFs of uncertain function. V was shortened by 0 bases and J by 3 bases, with 15 bases between the two germline ends. This CDR3 has 16 residues. This CDR3 reads CASSQSTSDPDYEQYF. In nucleotides, the CDR3 is TGCGCCAGCAGTCAATCGACTTCCGATCCGGACTACGAGCAGTACTTC.

The sample holds a few counts of this clonotype. Within a library made for alpha chains, this beta chain is off target, and its count is uninformative. This chain connects TRBV20-1 to TRBJ2-7; 7 nucleotides match TRBD1. The germline V gene encodes CDR1 DFQATT and CDR2 SNEGSKA (reference sequence). The CDR3 is 17 amino acids. Trimming at V came to 3 bases and at J to 2 bases, leaving 16 bases not matched to a gene. CDR3 amino acids: CSASGQGRQGRPYEQYF. For the CDR3, the DNA is TGCAGTGCTAGTGGGCAGGGCCGACAGGGAAGGCCCTACGAGCAGTACTTC.

This clonotype was counted at least ten times. Because the library targeted alpha chains, this beta chain is an off-target read whose size means little. The V gene is TRBV20-1, the J gene TRBJ2-5, with D perhaps TRBD1 (5 bases). The germline gives CDR1 DFQATT, CDR2 SNEGSKA (reference sequence). Trimming took off 3 bases at V and 5 bases at J, with 13 bases between the two ends. The CDR3 consists of 13 residues. Here the CDR3 reads CSARLPGWETQYF. The CDR3 DNA reads TGCAGTGCTAGGCTTCCAGGGTGGGAGACCCAGTACTTC.

This clonotype appeared many times. Since the library was made to target alpha chains, this beta chain is a stray read and its abundance is not meaningful. The V gene is TRBV12-3 or TRBV12-4, the J gene TRBJ1-5; no clear D gene. V lost 8 bases, J lost 5 bases, and 10 bases lay in between. The CDR3 consists of 12 residues. The CDR3 DNA is TGTGCCAGCTGCTTCGGCGATCAGCCCCAGCATTTT. Protein: CASCFGDQPQHF.

Points on this clonotype: Since it is a stray read in a library aimed at alpha chains, this beta chain has a size that is not meaningful. V usage is TRBV29-1 and J usage is TRBJ2-4, with TRBD1 matching over 9 bases. CDR1 is SQVTM and CDR2 is ANQGSEA in the germline V gene. Germline trimming cut 7 bases from V and 7 bases from J; bases unmatched to any gene: 8. CDR3 length: 13 residues. CDR3 sequence (DNA): TGCAGCGGCGCCTACAGGGGGCAGAACATTCAGTACTTC. As protein: CSGAYRGQNIQYF.

Judged by abundance, this clonotype is medium-sized. Found in a library prepared for alpha chains, this beta chain is an off-target read, and its abundance has little meaning. The chain carries TRBV27 and TRBJ1-5; the D is unclear. V shed 2 bases and J shed 4 bases, with 6 bases lying between them. This CDR3 is 13 amino acids long. Germline assignment: CDR1 MNHEY and CDR2 SMNVEV (reference sequence). CDR3: CASSLGWNQPQHF. The CDR3 nucleotides are TGTGCCAGCAGTTTAGGCTGGAATCAGCCCCAGCATTTT.

As concerns this clonotype: A library prepared for alpha chains yielded this beta chain as an off-target read; its size is of little meaning. The chain combines TRBV5-6 with TRBJ2-3; 13 bases are a match to TRBD2. The CDR3 spans 17 residues. Germline CDR1 reads SGHDT; CDR2 reads YYEEEE. V dropped 0 bases and J dropped 5; count of bases not matched to a gene: 6. The CDR3 region has the DNA TGTGCCAGCAGCTTGGCGGAGGGACTAGCGGGACGAGATACGCAGTATTTT. It is translated as CASSLAEGLAGRDTQYF.

For this clonotype: This beta chain turned up in a library designed for alpha chains; as an off-target read, its abundance says little. This rearrangement joins TRBV6-2 or TRBV6-3 to TRBJ2-7, with 7 nucleotides matching TRBD2. The J segment lost 3 bases and the V segment lost 2 bases, leaving 10 bases of the junction unmatched. Germline CDR1 and CDR2: MNHEY and SVGEGT. This CDR3 contains 16 residues. The CDR3, as DNA: TGTGCCAGCAGTTACCCGTCCGGGACTAACTTCTACGAGCAGTACTTC. It is translated as CASSYPSGTNFYEQYF.

This clonotype was counted at least ten times. The library was prepared for alpha chains; this beta chain is a stray read, so its frequency means little. The rearrangement joins TRBV29-1 to TRBJ1-6, with 8 bases fitting TRBD1. This CDR3 is 13 amino acids long. The V gene end was trimmed by 5 bases and the J gene end by 5 bases; junction bases not matched to a gene: 2. CDR1 is SQVTM and CDR2 is ANQGSEA in the germline V gene. CDR3 bases: TGCAGCGTTAAACAGGGGGATAATTCACCCCTCCACTTT. This encodes CSVKQGDNSPLHF. The whole variable domain, remainder taken from reference TRBV29-1 and TRBJ1-6, is SAVISQKPSRDICQRGTSLTIQCQVDSQVTMMFWYRQQPGQSLTLIATANQGSEATYESGFVIDKFPISRPNLTFSTLTVSNMSPEDSSIYLCSVKQGDNSPLHFGNGTRLTVT.

This clonotype is categorized as medium-sized. This beta chain is an off-target read within a library intended for alpha chains, so its frequency means little. V and J are TRBV9 and TRBJ1-4; weak D call: TRBD1 (6 bases). With 0 bases removed from V and 4 bases from J, the gap between germline ends came to 10 bases. This CDR3 has 15 residues. CDR1 is SGDLS, CDR2 YYNGEE, per germline. CDR3 sequence: CASSVVDSLNEKLFF. The CDR3 region has the DNA TGTGCCAGCAGCGTAGTGGACAGCCTTAATGAAAAACTGTTTTTT.

This clonotype was seen many times. The size of this beta chain means little, since it is a stray read in a library made for alpha chains. The chain employs TRBV20-1 and TRBJ1-5, with D tentatively TRBD1 (6 bases). The CDR3 covers 15 residues. The V and J ends lost 5 bases and 0 bases respectively, with 14 bases between them. Germline assignment: CDR1 DFQATT and CDR2 SNEGSKA (reference sequence). CDR3 nucleotide sequence: TGCAGTGCTGCCCCGGACAGTTATAGCAATCAGCCCCAGCATTTT. This gives the protein CSAAPDSYSNQPQHF.

Note on this clonotype: This clone may be a read error of a much larger clone one base away. This beta chain is a stray sequence in a library constructed for alpha chains; its clone size is not meaningful. V gene TRBV7-9 combines with J gene TRBJ2-7; TRBD1 matches at 7 bases. The CDR3 is 14 residues long. The germline CDR1 and CDR2 sequences are SEHNR and FQNEAQ (reference sequence). The CDR3 loop is CASSLGQGNYERYF. DNA for the CDR3: TGTGCCAGCAGCTTAGGACAGGGTAATTACGAGCGGTACTTC.

In its sample, this clonotype is medium-sized. Little can be read into the size of this beta chain, an off-target read in a library designed for alpha chains. The V call is TRBV6-5, the J call TRBJ1-2; D is possibly TRBD1 (5 bases). CDR3 length equals 15 residues. Trimming took off 6 bases at V and 4 bases at J, with 18 bases between the two ends. Looked up from germline, CDR1 is MNHEY and CDR2 is SVGAGI. The CDR3, as DNA: TGTGCCAGCAGCCCGGCGGGACTGCTGGTCTATGGCTACACCTTC. This sequence encodes CASSPAGLLVYGYTF.